One and the same sample provided the 14 T cell receptor beta chains below, sequenced in a study of post-analysis software for immune sequencing data. The study's findings and limits: TRBV5-6, TRBV5-1 and TRBV20-1 belonged to a set of about 5 TRBV segments that were more frequent in patients than controls.

Their specific antigens are unknown. The authors incorporated unique molecular identifiers into the TCR beta cDNA libraries. One entry per CDR3 protein, called by TCRdb with MiXCR from the PCR reads. This sample has roughly 800,000 distinct CDR3 sequences; just over 45% occur once, and the top ten carry 4.9%. Sequenced input: blood. The receptors come from a girl between 5 and 17 years old with multiple sclerosis.

CDR3 nucleotide sequence: TGTGCCAGCTCACCACAAGTCAAGGTGGAGACCCAGTACTTC. Its translation: CASSPQVKVETQYF. This sequence joins TRBV18 and TRBJ2-4; D uncertain. The J call may be in error: the DNA end matches TRBJ2-5 better. Germline loops: CDR1 KGHSH, CDR2 LQKENI. The CDR3 sequence is 14 residues long.

The rearrangement links TRBV25-1 to TRBJ1-4; D is unresolved. The CDR3 spans 15 residues. Germline lookup yields CDR1 MGHDK and CDR2 SYGVNS. V gave up 1 base and J gave up 7 bases, with 13 bases separating them. The CDR3 region is CASSESRAAIEKLFF. CDR3 nucleotide sequence: TGTGCCAGCAGTGAATCGCGGGCCGCTATTGAAAAACTGTTTTTT.

The table lists this clonotype with a count of one. The CDR3 loop reads CASRASPGQGAYEQYF. CDR3 bases: TGTGCCAGCAGAGCTTCCCCGGGACAGGGGGCTTACGAGCAGTACTTC. The rearrangement uses TRBV7-2 and TRBJ2-7; 12 bases match TRBD1. Germline CDR1 SGHTA, CDR2 FQGNSA. The CDR3 totals 16 residues. J was trimmed by 4 bases and V by 6 bases; bases with no gene match: 10. The entire variable domain, with the rest obtained from reference TRBV7-2 and TRBJ2-7, is as follows: GAGVSQSPSNKVTEKGKDVELRCDPISGHTALYWYRQSLGQGLEFLIYFQGNSAPDKSGLPSDRFSAERTGGSVSTLTIQRTQQEDSAVYLCASRASPGQGAYEQYFGPGTRLTVT.

The chain employs TRBV7-2 and TRBJ2-3; 14 bases are shared with TRBD2. Losses at the gene ends were 1 base for V and 5 bases for J; bases not matched to a gene: 11. The CDR3 runs to 19 residues. CDR1 is SGHTA and CDR2 is FQGNSA in the germline V gene. CDR3 sequence (DNA): TGTGCCAGCAGCTTAGAAAGGGGGGGACTAGCGGGAGTGAAAGATACGCAGTATTTT. Translated: CASSLERGGLAGVKDTQYF.

The rearrangement links TRBV27 to TRBJ2-7, with D perhaps matching TRBD1 (6 bases). V lost 2 bases and J lost 6, with 14 bases in between. Germline CDR1 reads MNHEY; CDR2 reads SMNVEV (reference sequence). The CDR3 is 14 residues long. The CDR3: CASSLGPAGAEQYF. The CDR3 DNA reads as TGTGCCAGCAGTTTAGGCCCCGCAGGGGCCGAGCAGTACTTC.

This clonotype has a handful of counts. This chain connects TRBV5-1 to TRBJ2-7; TRBD2 matches 8 bases. Germline V gives CDR1 SGHRS, CDR2 YFSETQ. J was trimmed by 2 bases and V by 4 bases; bases with no gene match: 14. The CDR3 has 17 residues. CDR3 sequence (DNA): TGCGCCAGCAGCCACCGCCTGCTTGACGGGAGGGCCTACGAGCAGTACTTC. Its translation is CASSHRLLDGRAYEQYF.

The chain recombines TRBV20-1 with TRBJ1-6; 7 bases fit TRBD1. The CDR3 length is 17 residues. Trimming cost V 3 bases and J 4 bases; bases outside gene matches: 12. Germline values: CDR1 DFQATT, CDR2 SNEGSKA (reference sequence). CDR3 sequence reads: CSASHGTVNLYNSPLHF. DNA of the CDR3: TGCAGTGCTAGTCATGGGACAGTCAACCTGTATAATTCACCCCTCCACTTT.

The chain carries TRBV14 and TRBJ2-4, with 7 bases lining up with TRBD1. The CDR3 loop spans 13 amino acids. The J segment lost 8 bases and the V segment lost 2 bases, leaving 3 bases of the junction unmatched. Germline V CDR1 and CDR2: SGHDN, FVKESK. The CDR3 DNA follows: TGTGCCAGCAGCCAAAGGGGGCTGGACATTCAGTACTTC. Translating gives CASSQRGLDIQYF. The full variable domain, its missing parts supplied by reference TRBV14 and TRBJ2-4, is EAGVTQFPSHSVIEKGQTVTLRCDPISGHDNLYWYRRVMGKEIKFLLHFVKESKQDESGMPNNRFLAERTGGTYSTLKVQPAELEDSGVYFCASSQRGLDIQYFGAGTRLSVL.

CDR3 bases: TGTGCCAGCAGCCCACTCGCGGGAGGGTTCGAGACCCAGTACTTC. Its protein is CASSPLAGGFETQYF. This chain connects TRBV7-3 to TRBJ2-5; 9 bases match TRBD2. The CDR3 has 15 residues. V shed 5 bases, J shed 5 bases, and the junction held 9 bases outside the gene matches. Germline assignment: CDR1 SGHTA and CDR2 FQGTGA.

This chain joins TRBV6-6 and TRBJ1-2, with D unclear. The CDR3 totals 13 residues. Trimming stripped 7 bases from V and 6 bases from J, with 15 bases between. Germline CDR1 MNHNY, CDR2 SVGAGI (reference sequence). The CDR3 spells CASINDRVNGYTF. CDR3 bases: TGTGCCAGCATAAATGACCGAGTAAATGGCTACACCTTC.

This clonotype has only one observation. The chain carries TRBV3-1 and TRBJ2-7; TRBD2 agrees at 8 bases. Gene TRBJ2-5 matches the end of the DNA better, so the J call may be wrong. This CDR3 comprises 15 residues. In germline, CDR1 is LGHDT, CDR2 YNNKEL (reference sequence). The CDR3 sequence is CASSSTGGPQETQYF. CDR3 DNA sequence: TGTGCCAGCAGCTCAACGGGAGGGCCACAAGAGACCCAGTACTTC.

This clonotype showed up just a few times. The J gene is TRBJ2-7, the V gene TRBV4-3; TRBD1 matches at 9 bases. The germline V gene encodes CDR1 LGHNA and CDR2 YSLEER. V was pared by 1 base and J by 0 bases, with 1 base of the junction left unmatched. The CDR3 consists of 15 residues. CDR3: CASSQGTGVSYEQYF. The CDR3 DNA reads as TGCGCCAGCAGCCAAGGGACAGGGGTCTCCTACGAGCAGTACTTC.

In this sample, this clonotype turned up a few times. This chain uses TRBV7-9 with TRBJ1-4, with D unresolved. The CDR3 runs 12 residues. V was clipped by 10 bases and J by 4 bases, with 10 bases between them. The germline CDR1 and CDR2 sequences are SEHNR and FQNEAQ (reference sequence). The CDR3: CATGGINEKLFF. CDR3 bases: TGTGCCACCGGAGGGATTAATGAAAAACTGTTTTTT.

The rearrangement uses TRBV15 and TRBJ2-4; 12 bases fit TRBD2. Germline CDR1 reads LNHNV; CDR2 reads YYDKDF (reference sequence). V shed 3 bases and J 2 bases; nucleotides not matched to a gene: 11. The CDR3 length is 19 residues. CDR3 amino acids: CATSRSTPSGRGTKNIQYF. The CDR3 region has the DNA TGTGCCACCAGCAGGTCCACCCCTAGCGGGAGGGGGACCAAAAACATTCAGTACTTC.